This T cell receptor (beta chain) was recovered during a study of T-cell reconstitution after alpha-beta-depleted transplantation in children. Study observations and caveats: The origin of alpha-beta T cells about two months after transplant was reportedly several hundred expanded graft clones. After transplant, high TCRbeta diversity at day 60 in some patients arose from surviving recipient T cells and thymic progenitors. Once a year had passed after transplant, T-cell counts and diversity came mostly from newly produced T cells.

This clonotype showed up many times. The target antigen is unknown. Germline V gene lookup returns CDR1 SQVTM and CDR2 ANQGSEA. The CDR3 contains 11 residues. Trimming shortened V by 4 bases and J by 9 bases, and 10 bases separated the two germline ends. TCRbeta library construction was performed incorporating unique molecular identifiers. MiXCR, applied by TCRdb to the PCR reads, yields one record per CDR3 protein. Here the sample spans over 150,000 distinct CDR3 sequences, 6.3% being singletons. The TCR sequence derives from a girl under three years old with combined immunodeficiency, due to receive a stem cell transplant. The chain joins TRBV29-1 to TRBJ2-1, with D perhaps matching TRBD2 (5 bases). The sequencing used PBMCs, collected before TCRalphabeta/CD19-depleted stem cell transplant. The CDR3 nucleotides read TGCAGCGTTGTAGTGGGGAGTGAGCAGTTCTTC. Translation gives CSVVVGSEQFF.